The source of this T cell receptor beta chain is a study of identical twins. Study-level results: Beta out-of-frame sequences showed weaker excess sharing between twins. Partial confounding of zero-insertion analyses by invariant MAIT and iNKT cells was possible.

This clonotype was detected many times. The antigen remains unidentified. Via MiXCR, TCRdb re-called the 5' RACE reads, giving one row per CDR3 protein. The data show about 200,000 distinct CDR3 sequences, roughly a tenth seen once. Sequencing used memory T cells sorted from blood. The source of this sequence is a man aged 50 to 59 in good health.

The CDR3 DNA sequence: TGCGCCAGCAGCCAAGATTCCCCGCAGGGGTTAGCCCTCGAGCAGTACTTC. Protein product: CASSQDSPQGLALEQYF. This sequence joins TRBV4-3 and TRBJ2-7; TRBD1 might be the D (6 bases). Germline assignment: CDR1 LGHNA and CDR2 YSLEER. V gave up 0 bases and J gave up 6 bases, with 21 bases separating them. This CDR3 is 17 amino acids long.